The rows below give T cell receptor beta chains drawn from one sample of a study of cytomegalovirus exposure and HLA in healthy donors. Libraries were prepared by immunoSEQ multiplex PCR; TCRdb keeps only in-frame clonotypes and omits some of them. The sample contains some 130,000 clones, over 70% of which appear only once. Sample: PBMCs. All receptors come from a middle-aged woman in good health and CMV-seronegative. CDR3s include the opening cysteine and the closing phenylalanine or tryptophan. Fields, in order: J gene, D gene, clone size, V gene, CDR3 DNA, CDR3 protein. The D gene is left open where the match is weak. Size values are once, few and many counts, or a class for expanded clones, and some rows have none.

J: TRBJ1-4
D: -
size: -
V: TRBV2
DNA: TGTGCCAGCAGTGAGGGGCGGCCTTCAGGTGAAAAACTGTTTTTT
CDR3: CASSEGRPSGEKLFF

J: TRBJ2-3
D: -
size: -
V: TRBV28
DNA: TGTGCCAGCAAGACCACAGGGTTCAGCACAGATACGCAGTATTTT
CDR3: CASKTTGFSTDTQYF

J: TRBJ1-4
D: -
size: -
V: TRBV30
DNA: TGTGCCTGGAGGGGAGGGAAAGAAAAACTGTTTTTT
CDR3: CAWRGGKEKLFF

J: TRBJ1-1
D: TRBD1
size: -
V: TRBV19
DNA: TGTGCCAGTAGCGCACTTTCAGGGGGCAACACTGAAGCTTTCTTT
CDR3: CASSALSGGNTEAFF

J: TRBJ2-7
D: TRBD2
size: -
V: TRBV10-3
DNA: TGTGCCATCAGTAGAAATTTGGGACTAGCGGGAGGTAGCGAGCAGTACTTC
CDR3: CAISRNLGLAGGSEQYF

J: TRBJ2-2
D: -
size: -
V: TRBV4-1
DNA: TGCGCCAGCAGCCAAGATCCATCCACCGGGGAGCTGTTTTTT
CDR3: CASSQDPSTGELFF

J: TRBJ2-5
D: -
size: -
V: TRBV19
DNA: TGTGCCAGTAGACAGGGTGGGCAAGAGACCCAGTACTTC
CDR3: CASRQGGQETQYF

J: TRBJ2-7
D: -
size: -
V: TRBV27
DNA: TGTGCCAGCAGTAATTTAGGTCGGGTGAGCTACGAGCAGTACTTC
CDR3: CASSNLGRVSYEQYF

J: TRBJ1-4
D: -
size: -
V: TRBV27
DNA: TGTGCCAGCAGTTCGGGGGGAGAAACTAATGAAAAACTGTTTTTT
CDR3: CASSSGGETNEKLFF

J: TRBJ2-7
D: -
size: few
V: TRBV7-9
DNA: TGTGCCAGCAGCTTTATTTACGAGCAGTACTTC
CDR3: CASSFIYEQYF

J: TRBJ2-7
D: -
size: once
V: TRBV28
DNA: TGTGCCAGCAGTATACAGGGCTACGAGCAGTACTTC
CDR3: CASSIQGYEQYF

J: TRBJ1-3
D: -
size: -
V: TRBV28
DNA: TGTGCCAGCAGTGGATACACAGGGTTTGACACCATATATTTT
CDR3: CASSGYTGFDTIYF

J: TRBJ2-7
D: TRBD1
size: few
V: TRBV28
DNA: TGTGCCAGCAGTTTTAATTCCGGGACAGGTAACCACGAGCAGTACTTC
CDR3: CASSFNSGTGNHEQYF

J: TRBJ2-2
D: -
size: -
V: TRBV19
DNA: TGTGCCAGTAGTATAGTGTCTAGCTTCACCGGGGAGCTGTTTTTT
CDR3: CASSIVSSFTGELFF

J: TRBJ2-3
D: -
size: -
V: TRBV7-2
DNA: TGTGCCAGCAGCTTTCGGGAATACAGCACAGATACGCAGTATTTT
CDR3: CASSFREYSTDTQYF

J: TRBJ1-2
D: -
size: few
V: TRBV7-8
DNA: TGTGCCAGCAGCTTAGACCAGGCTAACTATGGCTACACCTTC
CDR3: CASSLDQANYGYTF

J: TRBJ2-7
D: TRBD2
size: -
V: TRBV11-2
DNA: TGTGCCAGCAGCTGGGGGACTAGCCCTGCCTACGAGCAGTACTTC
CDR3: CASSWGTSPAYEQYF

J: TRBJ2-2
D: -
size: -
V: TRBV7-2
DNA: TGTGCCAGCAGCCTATACGCAGGGAACACCGGGGAGCTGTTTTTT
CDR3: CASSLYAGNTGELFF

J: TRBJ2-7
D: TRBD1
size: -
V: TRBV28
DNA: TGTGCCAGCAGCTCCGGGACAGGGTCCTACGAGCAGTACTTC
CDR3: CASSSGTGSYEQYF

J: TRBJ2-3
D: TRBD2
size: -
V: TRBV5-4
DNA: TGTGCCAGCAATAGCGGGGGGGAAACTAGCACAGATACGCAGTATTTT
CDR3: CASNSGGETSTDTQYF

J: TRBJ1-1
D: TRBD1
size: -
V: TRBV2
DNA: TGTGCCAGCACTTACGACAGGGGCGCGGGGACTGAAGCTTTCTTT
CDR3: CASTYDRGAGTEAFF

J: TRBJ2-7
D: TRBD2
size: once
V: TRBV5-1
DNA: TGCGCCAGCAGCCGGGGGGGGCCCTTTGACGAGCAGTACTTC
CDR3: CASSRGGPFDEQYF

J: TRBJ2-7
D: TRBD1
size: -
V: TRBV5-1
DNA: TGCGCCAGCAGCTCTTATCCTTTGGGGGACAGGGGGCCCGAGCAGTACTTC
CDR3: CASSSYPLGDRGPEQYF

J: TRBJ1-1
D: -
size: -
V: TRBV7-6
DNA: TGTGCCAGTATTATGAACACTGAAGCTTTCTTT
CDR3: CASIMNTEAFF

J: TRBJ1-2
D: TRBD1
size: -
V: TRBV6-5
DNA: TGTGCCAGCAGTCAAGGACAGGTCTATGGCTACACCTTC
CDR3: CASSQGQVYGYTF

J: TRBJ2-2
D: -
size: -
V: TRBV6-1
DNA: TGTGCCAGCAGTGCTCGGCCTCGGGGTAGCACCGGGGAGCTGTTTTTT
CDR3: CASSARPRGSTGELFF

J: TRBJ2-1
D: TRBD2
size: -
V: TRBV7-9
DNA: TGTGCCAGCAGCTTAGCCCTGGGACTAGCGGGAATTGAGCAGTTCTTC
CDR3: CASSLALGLAGIEQFF

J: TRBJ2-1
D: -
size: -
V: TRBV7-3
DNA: TGTGCCAGCAGCTGGGCGCGGGATGGCGAGCAGTTCTTC
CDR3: CASSWARDGEQFF

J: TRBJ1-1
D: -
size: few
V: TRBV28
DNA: TGTGCCAGCAGGCCAGGAAGGAACACTGAAGCTTTCTTT
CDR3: CASRPGRNTEAFF

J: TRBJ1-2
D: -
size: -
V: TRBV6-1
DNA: TGTGCCAGCAGTGATCAGACAGACTATGGCTACACCTTC
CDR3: CASSDQTDYGYTF

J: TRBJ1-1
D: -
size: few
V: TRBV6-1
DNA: TGTGCCAGCAGTCAGGATGCGAACACTGAAGCTTTCTTT
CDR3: CASSQDANTEAFF

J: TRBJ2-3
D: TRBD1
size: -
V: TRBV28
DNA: TGTGCCAGCAGTTTTCGGGTAGGGGGCGAGGGTCTTCTCACAGATACGCAGTATTTT
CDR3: CASSFRVGGEGLLTDTQYF

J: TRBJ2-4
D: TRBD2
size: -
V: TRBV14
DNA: TGTGCCAGCAGCCAAGAATCAGCGGGAGTTGAAAACATTCAGTACTTC
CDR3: CASSQESAGVENIQYF

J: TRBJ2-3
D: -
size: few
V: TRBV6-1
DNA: TGTGCCAGCAGTGGGGAGGTAGCAGATACGCAGTATTTT
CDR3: CASSGEVADTQYF

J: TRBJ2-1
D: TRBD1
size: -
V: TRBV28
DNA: TGTGCCAGCAGTTTCGAGGGACAGGGGGGTAATGAGCAGTTCTTC
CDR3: CASSFEGQGGNEQFF

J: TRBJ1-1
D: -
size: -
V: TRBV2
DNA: TGTGCCAGCAGTGAACGTAGGGGCACTGAAGCTTTCTTT
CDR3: CASSERRGTEAFF

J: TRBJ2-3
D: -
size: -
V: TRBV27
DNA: TGTGCCAGCAGTTTCCGACCGGCGACTCGGGGCACAGATACGCAGTATTTT
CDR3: CASSFRPATRGTDTQYF

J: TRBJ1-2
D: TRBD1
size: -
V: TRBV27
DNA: TGTGCCAGCAGTACTGGGGGACAGGGGGGCCTCTATGGCTACACCTTC
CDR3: CASSTGGQGGLYGYTF

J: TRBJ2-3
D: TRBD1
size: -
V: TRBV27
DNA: TGTGCCAGCAGTCCCCGACAGGGGAGACGGGATACGCAGTATTTT
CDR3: CASSPRQGRRDTQYF

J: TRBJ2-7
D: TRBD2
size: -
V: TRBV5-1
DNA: TGCGCCAGCAGCTTAGCTAGCGGGATTAACTACGAGCAGTACTTC
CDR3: CASSLASGINYEQYF

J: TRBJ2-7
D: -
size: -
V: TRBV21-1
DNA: TGTGCCAGCAGCCCACCGGCCCAGCAGTTAGAGATTGGGAGGCCAACTCTCTACGAGCAGTACTTC
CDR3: CASSPPAQQLEIGRPTLYEQYF

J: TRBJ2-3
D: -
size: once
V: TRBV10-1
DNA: TGCGCCAGCAGTAGCCAGGGCCCAGATACGCAGTATTTT
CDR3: CASSSQGPDTQYF